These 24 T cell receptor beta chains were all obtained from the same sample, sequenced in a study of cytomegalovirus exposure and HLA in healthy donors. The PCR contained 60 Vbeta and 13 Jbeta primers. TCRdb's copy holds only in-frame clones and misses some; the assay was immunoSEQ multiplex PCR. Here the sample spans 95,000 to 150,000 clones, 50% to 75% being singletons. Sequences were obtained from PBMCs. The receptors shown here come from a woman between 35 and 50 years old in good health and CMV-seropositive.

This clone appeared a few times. CDR3 sequence: CAGSTLHTEAFF. CDR3 nucleotide sequence: TGTGCCGGATCGACATTACACACTGAAGCTTTCTTT. The rearrangement uses TRBV6-5 and TRBJ1-1; D gene uncertain. Per germline, CDR1 MNHEY and CDR2 SVGAGI. Trimming stripped 11 bases from V and 3 bases from J, with 13 bases between. This CDR3 contains 12 residues.

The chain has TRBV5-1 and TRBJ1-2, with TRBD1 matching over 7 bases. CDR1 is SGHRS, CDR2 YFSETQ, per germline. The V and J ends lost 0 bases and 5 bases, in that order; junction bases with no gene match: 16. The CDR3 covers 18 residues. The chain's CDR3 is CASSLEPRTGLPIYGYTF. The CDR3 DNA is TGCGCCAGCAGCTTGGAACCCAGGACAGGTCTCCCAATATATGGCTACACCTTC.

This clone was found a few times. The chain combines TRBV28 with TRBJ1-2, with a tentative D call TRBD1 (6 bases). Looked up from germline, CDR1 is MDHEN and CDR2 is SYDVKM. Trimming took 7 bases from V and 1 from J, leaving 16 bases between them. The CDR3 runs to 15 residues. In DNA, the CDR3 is TGTGCCAGCAACTCAAGGGGGGGCCTTAACTATGGCTACACCTTC. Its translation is CASNSRGGLNYGYTF.

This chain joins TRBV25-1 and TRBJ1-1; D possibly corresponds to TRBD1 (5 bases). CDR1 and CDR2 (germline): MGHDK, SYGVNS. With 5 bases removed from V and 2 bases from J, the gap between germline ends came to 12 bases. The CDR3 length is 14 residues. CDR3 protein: CASSLTGGNTEAFF. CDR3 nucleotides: TGTGCCAGCAGTCTAACAGGTGGTAACACTGAAGCTTTCTTT.

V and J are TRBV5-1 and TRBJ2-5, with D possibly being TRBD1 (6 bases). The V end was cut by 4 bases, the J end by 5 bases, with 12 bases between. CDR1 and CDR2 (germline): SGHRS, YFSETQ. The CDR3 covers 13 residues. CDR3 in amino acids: CASSTSGVETQYF. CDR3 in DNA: TGCGCCAGCAGCACATCAGGGGTGGAGACCCAGTACTTC. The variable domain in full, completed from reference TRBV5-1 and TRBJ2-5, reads KAGVTQTPRYLIKTRGQQVTLSCSPISGHRSVSWYQQTPGQGLQFLFEYFSETQRNKGNFPGRFSGRQFSNSRSEMNVSTLELGDSALYLCASSTSGVETQYFGPGTRLLVL.

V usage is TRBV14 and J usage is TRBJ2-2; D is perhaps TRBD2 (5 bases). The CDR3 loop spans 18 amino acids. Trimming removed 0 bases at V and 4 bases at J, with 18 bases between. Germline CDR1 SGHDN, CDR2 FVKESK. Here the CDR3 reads CASSQEAVARWGTGELFF. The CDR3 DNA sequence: TGTGCCAGCAGCCAAGAAGCGGTGGCGCGCTGGGGCACCGGGGAGCTGTTTTTT.

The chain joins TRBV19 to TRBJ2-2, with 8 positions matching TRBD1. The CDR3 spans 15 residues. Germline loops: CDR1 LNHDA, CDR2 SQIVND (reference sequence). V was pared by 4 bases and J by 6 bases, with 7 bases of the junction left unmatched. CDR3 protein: CASSKLAGGPGELFF. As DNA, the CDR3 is TGTGCCAGTAGTAAATTGGCAGGGGGCCCCGGGGAGCTGTTTTTT.

The CDR3 bases are TGTGCCAGCAGTGCCCGGGACAGTAATGAAAAACTGTTTTTT. The encoded protein is CASSARDSNEKLFF. The chain has TRBV27 and TRBJ1-4; TRBD1 aligns across 7 bases. V dropped 5 bases and J dropped 4; count of bases not matched to a gene: 4. The CDR3 extends over 14 amino acids. CDR1 is MNHEY, CDR2 SMNVEV, per germline (reference sequence).

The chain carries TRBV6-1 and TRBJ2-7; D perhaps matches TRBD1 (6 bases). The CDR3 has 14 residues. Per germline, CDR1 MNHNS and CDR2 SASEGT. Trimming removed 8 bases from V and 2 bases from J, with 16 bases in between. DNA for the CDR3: TGTGCCAGCCGGTTGGGCGGACAGACCTACGAGCAGTACTTC. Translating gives CASRLGGQTYEQYF.

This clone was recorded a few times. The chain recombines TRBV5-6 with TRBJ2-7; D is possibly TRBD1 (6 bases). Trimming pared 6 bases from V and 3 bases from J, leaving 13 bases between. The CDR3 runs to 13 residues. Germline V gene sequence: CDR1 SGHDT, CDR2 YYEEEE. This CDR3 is CASTLTGNYEQYF. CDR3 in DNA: TGTGCCAGCACACTTACAGGGAACTACGAGCAGTACTTC. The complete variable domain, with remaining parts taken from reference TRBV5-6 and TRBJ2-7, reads DAGVTQSPTHLIKTRGQQVTLRCSPKSGHDTVSWYQQALGQGPQFIFQYYEEEERQRGNFPDRFSGHQFPNYSSELNVNALLLGDSALYLCASTLTGNYEQYFGPGTRLTVT.

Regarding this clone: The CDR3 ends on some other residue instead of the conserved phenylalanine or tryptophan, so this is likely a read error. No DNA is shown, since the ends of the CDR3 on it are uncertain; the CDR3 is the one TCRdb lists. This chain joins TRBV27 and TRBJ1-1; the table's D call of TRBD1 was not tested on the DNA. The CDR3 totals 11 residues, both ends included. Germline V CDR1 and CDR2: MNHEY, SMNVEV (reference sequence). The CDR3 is CASSLLGQGIV.

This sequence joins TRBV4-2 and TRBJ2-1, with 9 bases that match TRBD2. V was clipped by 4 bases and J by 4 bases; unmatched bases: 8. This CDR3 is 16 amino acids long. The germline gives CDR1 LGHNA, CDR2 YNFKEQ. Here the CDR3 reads CASSLSTSGLYNEQFF. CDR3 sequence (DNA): TGTGCCAGCAGCCTCTCGACTAGCGGCCTATACAATGAGCAGTTCTTC.

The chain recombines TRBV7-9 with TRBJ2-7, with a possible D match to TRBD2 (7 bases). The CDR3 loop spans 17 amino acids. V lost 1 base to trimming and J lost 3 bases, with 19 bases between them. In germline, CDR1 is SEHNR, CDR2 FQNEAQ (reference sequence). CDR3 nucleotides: TGTGCCAGCAGCTTAGGGGGGCTTGCGGGACTAAACTACGAGCAGTACTTC. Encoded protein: CASSLGGLAGLNYEQYF.

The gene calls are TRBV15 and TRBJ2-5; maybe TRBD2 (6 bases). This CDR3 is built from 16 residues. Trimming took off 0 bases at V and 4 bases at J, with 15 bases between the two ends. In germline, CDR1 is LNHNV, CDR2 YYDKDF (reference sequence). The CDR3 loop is CATSRDRTTRGETQYF. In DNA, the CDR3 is TGTGCCACCAGCAGAGATCGAACGACTAGAGGAGAGACCCAGTACTTC.

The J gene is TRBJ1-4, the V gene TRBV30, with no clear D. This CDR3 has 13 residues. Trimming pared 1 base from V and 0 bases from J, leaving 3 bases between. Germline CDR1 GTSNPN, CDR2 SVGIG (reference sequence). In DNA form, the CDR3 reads TGTGCCTGGAGTGGAGCAACTAATGAAAAACTGTTTTTT. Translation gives CAWSGATNEKLFF.

In DNA, the CDR3 is TGTGCCAGCAGCAGTCAGGGCTTACTATTCTACGAGCAGTACTTC. Protein product: CASSSQGLLFYEQYF. The gene calls are TRBV7-9 and TRBJ2-7; D possibly corresponds to TRBD1 (5 bases). The V end was cut by 5 bases, the J end by 3 bases, with 17 bases between. This CDR3 has 15 residues. CDR1 and CDR2 from the germline V gene are SEHNR and FQNEAQ (reference sequence).

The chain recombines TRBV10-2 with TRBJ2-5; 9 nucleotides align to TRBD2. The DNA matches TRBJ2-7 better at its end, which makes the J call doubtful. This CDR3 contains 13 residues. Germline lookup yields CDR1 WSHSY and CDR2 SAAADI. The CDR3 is CASLLRGGDEQYF. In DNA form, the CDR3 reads TGCGCCAGCCTGCTGCGGGGGGGCGACGAGCAGTACTTC.

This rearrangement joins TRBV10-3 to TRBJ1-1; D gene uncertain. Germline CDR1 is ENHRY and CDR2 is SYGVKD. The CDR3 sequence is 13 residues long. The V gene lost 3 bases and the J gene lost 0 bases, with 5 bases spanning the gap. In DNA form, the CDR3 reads TGTGCCATCAGTGACAGGTTGAACACTGAAGCTTTCTTT. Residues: CAISDRLNTEAFF.

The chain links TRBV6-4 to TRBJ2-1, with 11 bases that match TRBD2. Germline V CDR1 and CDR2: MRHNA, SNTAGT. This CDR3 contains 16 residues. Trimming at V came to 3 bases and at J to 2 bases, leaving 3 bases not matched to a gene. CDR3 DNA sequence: TGTGCCAGCAGTGAACGGGGACTAGCGGCCTACAATGAGCAGTTCTTC. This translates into CASSERGLAAYNEQFF.

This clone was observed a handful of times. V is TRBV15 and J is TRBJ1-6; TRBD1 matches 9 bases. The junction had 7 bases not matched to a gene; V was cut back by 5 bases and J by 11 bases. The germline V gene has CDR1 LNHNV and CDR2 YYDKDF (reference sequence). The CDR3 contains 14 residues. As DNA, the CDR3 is TGTGCCACCAGCCCGGACAGGGGTGATCCACCCCTCCACTTT. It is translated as CATSPDRGDPPLHF.

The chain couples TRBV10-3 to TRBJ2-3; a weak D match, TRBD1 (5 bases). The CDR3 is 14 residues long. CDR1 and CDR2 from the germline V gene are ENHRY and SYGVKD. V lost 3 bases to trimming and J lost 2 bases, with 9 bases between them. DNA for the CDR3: TGTGCCATCAGTGATTCAGGGTACACAGATACGCAGTATTTT. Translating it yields CAISDSGYTDTQYF.

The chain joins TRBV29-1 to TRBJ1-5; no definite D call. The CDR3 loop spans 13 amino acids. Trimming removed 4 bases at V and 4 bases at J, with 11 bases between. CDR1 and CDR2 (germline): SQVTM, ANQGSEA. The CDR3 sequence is CSVVFAVNQPQHF. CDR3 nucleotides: TGCAGCGTTGTGTTCGCAGTTAATCAGCCCCAGCATTTT.

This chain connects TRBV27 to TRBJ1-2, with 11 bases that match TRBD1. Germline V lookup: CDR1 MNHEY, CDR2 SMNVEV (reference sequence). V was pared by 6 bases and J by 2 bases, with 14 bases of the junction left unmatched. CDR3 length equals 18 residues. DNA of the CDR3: TGTGCCAGCAGCGGTCGGACCGGGACAGGGGGTTGGAACTATGGCTACACCTTC. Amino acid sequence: CASSGRTGTGGWNYGYTF.

CDR3 DNA: TGTGCCAGCAGCAACCTGACCGGGACAAAGTTCATGAACACTGAAGCTTTCTTT. Translated: CASSNLTGTKFMNTEAFF. The rearrangement links TRBV7-9 to TRBJ1-1, with a possible D match to TRBD1 (6 bases). Germline loops: CDR1 SEHNR, CDR2 FQNEAQ (reference sequence). The V gene lost 5 bases and the J gene lost 0 bases, with 22 bases spanning the gap. The CDR3 totals 18 residues.